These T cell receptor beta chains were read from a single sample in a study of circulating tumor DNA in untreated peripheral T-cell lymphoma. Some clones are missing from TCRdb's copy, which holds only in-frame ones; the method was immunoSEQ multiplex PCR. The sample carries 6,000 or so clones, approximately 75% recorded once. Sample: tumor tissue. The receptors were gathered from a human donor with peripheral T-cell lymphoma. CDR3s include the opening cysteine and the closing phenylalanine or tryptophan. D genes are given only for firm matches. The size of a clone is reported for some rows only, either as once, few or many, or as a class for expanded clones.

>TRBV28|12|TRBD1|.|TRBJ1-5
CASGTGDQPQHF
TGTGCCAGCGGGACAGGGGATCAGCCCCAGCATTTT
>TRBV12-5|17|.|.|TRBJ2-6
CASGGADSGSGANVLTF
TGTGCTAGTGGTGGGGCGGATTCGGGTTCCGGGGCCAACGTCCTGACTTTC
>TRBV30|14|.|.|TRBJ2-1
CAGRSGSSYNEQFF
TGTGCCGGACGTTCCGGGTCCTCCTACAATGAGCAGTTCTTC
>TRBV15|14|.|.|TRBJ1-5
CATSRGFYDQPQHF
TGTGCCACCAGCAGAGGGTTTTACGATCAGCCCCAGCATTTT
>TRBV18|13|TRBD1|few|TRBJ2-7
CASSQGTAYEQYF
TGTGCCAGCTCACAGGGGACAGCCTACGAGCAGTACTTC
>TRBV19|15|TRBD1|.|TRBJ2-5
CASSPRQGFQETQYF
TGTGCCAGTAGTCCTAGACAGGGGTTTCAAGAGACCCAGTACTTC
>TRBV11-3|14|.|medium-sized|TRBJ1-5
CASTTWTGNQPQHF
TGTGCCAGCACTACGTGGACAGGCAATCAGCCCCAGCATTTT
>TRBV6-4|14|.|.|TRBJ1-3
CASSEGLLRNTIYF
TGTGCCAGCAGTGAAGGCCTCTTAAGAAACACCATATATTTT
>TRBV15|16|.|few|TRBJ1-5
CATSRAYSGDNQPQHF
TGTGCCACCAGCAGAGCTTACTCGGGGGACAATCAGCCCCAGCATTTT
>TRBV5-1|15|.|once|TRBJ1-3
CASSFSGTSGNTIYF
TGCGCCAGCAGCTTTTCCGGGACCTCGGGAAACACCATATATTTT
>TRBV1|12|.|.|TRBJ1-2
CASSQGLYGYTF
TGCGCCAGCAGCCAGGGACTCTATGGCTACACCTTC
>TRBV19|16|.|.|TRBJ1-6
CASSIQGYDYNSPLHF
TGTGCCAGTAGTATACAGGGGTACGACTATAATTCACCCCTCCACTTT
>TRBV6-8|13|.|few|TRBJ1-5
CASSDQVRQPQHF
TGTGCCAGCAGTGATCAGGTGAGGCAGCCCCAGCATTTT
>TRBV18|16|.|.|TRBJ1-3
CASSPFGSNSGNTIYF
TGTGCCAGCTCACCCTTCGGGTCCAACTCTGGAAACACCATATATTTT